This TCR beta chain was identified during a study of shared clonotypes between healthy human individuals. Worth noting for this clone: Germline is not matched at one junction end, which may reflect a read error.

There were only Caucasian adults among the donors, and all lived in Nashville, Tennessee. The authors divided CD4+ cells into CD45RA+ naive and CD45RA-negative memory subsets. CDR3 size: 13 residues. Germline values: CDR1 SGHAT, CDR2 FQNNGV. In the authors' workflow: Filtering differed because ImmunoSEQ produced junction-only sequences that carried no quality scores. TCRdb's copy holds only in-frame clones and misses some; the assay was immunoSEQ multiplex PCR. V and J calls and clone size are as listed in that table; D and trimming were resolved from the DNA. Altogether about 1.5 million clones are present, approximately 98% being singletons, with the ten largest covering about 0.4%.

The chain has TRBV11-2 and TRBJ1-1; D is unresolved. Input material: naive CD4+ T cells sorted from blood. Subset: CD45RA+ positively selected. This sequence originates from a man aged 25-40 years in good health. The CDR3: CASNLRRDTEAFF. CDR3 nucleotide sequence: TGTGCCAGCAACTTAAGACGGGACACTGAAGCTTTCTTT.